One and the same sample provided the 9 T cell receptor beta chains below, sequenced in a study of blood T cell repertoires in COVID-19. Using immunoSEQ multiplex PCR, the repertoire was profiled, and TCRdb retains in-frame clones only, with some absent. The data contain 100,000 or so clones, around 87% of them singletons. The specimen sequenced was peripheral blood. The receptors were sampled from a woman under 40 with acute or convalescent COVID-19.

This rearrangement joins TRBV6-6 to TRBJ2-1, with a tentative D call TRBD2 (6 bases). There are 10 residues in the CDR3. Germline lookup yields CDR1 MNHNY and CDR2 SVGAGI (reference sequence). The V end was cut by 7 bases, the J end by 9 bases, with 7 bases between. The CDR3: CASMGGEQFF. The CDR3 bases are TGTGCCAGCATGGGGGGTGAGCAGTTCTTC.

The chain carries TRBV27 and TRBJ1-5; maybe TRBD1 (5 bases). V was pared by 6 bases and J by 0 bases, with 12 bases between. Germline V gene sequence: CDR1 MNHEY, CDR2 SMNVEV (reference sequence). This CDR3 comprises 15 residues. CDR3 sequence: CASRRRGDSNQPQHF. CDR3 in DNA: TGTGCCAGCAGGCGTCGGGGGGATAGCAATCAGCCCCAGCATTTT.

The rearrangement uses TRBV30 and TRBJ2-7, with TRBD2 identical over 9 bases. Germline V gene lookup returns CDR1 GTSNPN and CDR2 SVGIG (reference sequence). The trim removed 5 bases at V and 7 bases at J, leaving 12 bases unmatched. CDR3 length: 14 amino acids. The CDR3 loop reads CAWASGLARPEQYF. DNA of the CDR3: TGTGCCTGGGCGTCCGGACTAGCGCGGCCGGAGCAGTACTTC.

This clone was seen a single time. The junction shows a germline mismatch at one end, possibly a read error. The chain carries TRBV3-1 (or the pseudogene TRBV3-2) and TRBJ1-2; 7 bases align to TRBD1. The germline gives CDR1 LGHDT, CDR2 YNNKEL (reference sequence). The CDR3 length is 14 residues. This CDR3 is CASTQGGADYGYTF. The CDR3 DNA follows: TGTGCCAGCACCCAAGGGGGCGCAGACTATGGCTACACCTTC.

The V call is TRBV6-1, the J call TRBJ1-5; D is unclear. Per germline, CDR1 MNHNS and CDR2 SASEGT. V was cut by 2 bases and J by 6 bases, with 5 bases left in between. This CDR3 has 12 residues. The CDR3 is CASSENSQPQHF. The CDR3 bases are TGTGCCAGCAGTGAAAACAGTCAGCCCCAGCATTTT.

CDR3 in amino acids: CASSTARGAYEQYF. The CDR3 DNA sequence: TGTGCCAGTAGTACCGCACGGGGGGCGTACGAGCAGTACTTC. V is TRBV19 and J is TRBJ2-7; D might be TRBD2 (7 bases). Trimming took 4 bases from V and 4 from J, leaving 14 bases between them. This CDR3 comprises 14 residues. The germline CDR1 and CDR2 sequences are LNHDA and SQIVND (reference sequence).

The chain is built from TRBV30 and TRBJ2-7, with 10 bases fitting TRBD1. The CDR3 spans 13 residues. From germline, CDR1 is GTSNPN and CDR2 SVGIG (reference sequence). The V gene end was trimmed by 1 base and the J gene end by 7 bases; junction bases not matched to a gene: 4. In DNA, the CDR3 is TGTGCCTGGAGTGGACAGGGGGCAGGAGAGCAGTACTTC. It yields the protein CAWSGQGAGEQYF.

There are a few counts of this clone. V is TRBV5-6 and J is TRBJ1-5; D is unclear. V lost 4 bases to trimming and J lost 3 bases, with 20 bases between them. The CDR3 runs to 17 residues. Per germline, CDR1 SGHDT and CDR2 YYEEEE. The CDR3 loop is CASSPSRSSQFNQPQHF. The CDR3 DNA follows: TGTGCCAGCAGCCCATCACGTAGCAGTCAGTTCAATCAGCCCCAGCATTTT.

This clone was observed a handful of times. This CDR3 is also generated by other DNA sequences in the sample. The V and J genes are TRBV11-2 and TRBJ2-2, with a possible D match to TRBD2 (7 bases). V was cut by 5 bases and J by 2 bases, with 15 bases left in between. In germline, CDR1 is SGHAT, CDR2 FQNNGV. The CDR3 spans 16 residues. The CDR3 is CASSPRGGANTGELFF. Written as DNA, the CDR3 is TGTGCCAGCAGCCCAAGGGGGGGAGCAAACACCGGGGAGCTGTTTTTT.